This T cell receptor (beta chain) was recovered during a study of monozygotic twins with inflammatory bowel disease. From its re-call of the 5' RACE reads, TCRdb lists each CDR3 protein once, without DNA. The table lists 170,000 or so distinct CDR3 sequences. This CDR3 spans 14 amino acids. Germline V gene lookup returns CDR1 LGHDT and CDR2 YNNKEL (reference sequence). This receptor was taken from a human donor with ulcerative colitis or Crohn's disease, or a healthy co-twin of an affected twin (not recorded which). The rearrangement uses TRBV3-1 and TRBJ1-1; with no DNA, the TCRdb D assignment of TRBD1 cannot be verified. The specimen was blood. The CDR3 sequence: CASSRFQGNTEAFF.